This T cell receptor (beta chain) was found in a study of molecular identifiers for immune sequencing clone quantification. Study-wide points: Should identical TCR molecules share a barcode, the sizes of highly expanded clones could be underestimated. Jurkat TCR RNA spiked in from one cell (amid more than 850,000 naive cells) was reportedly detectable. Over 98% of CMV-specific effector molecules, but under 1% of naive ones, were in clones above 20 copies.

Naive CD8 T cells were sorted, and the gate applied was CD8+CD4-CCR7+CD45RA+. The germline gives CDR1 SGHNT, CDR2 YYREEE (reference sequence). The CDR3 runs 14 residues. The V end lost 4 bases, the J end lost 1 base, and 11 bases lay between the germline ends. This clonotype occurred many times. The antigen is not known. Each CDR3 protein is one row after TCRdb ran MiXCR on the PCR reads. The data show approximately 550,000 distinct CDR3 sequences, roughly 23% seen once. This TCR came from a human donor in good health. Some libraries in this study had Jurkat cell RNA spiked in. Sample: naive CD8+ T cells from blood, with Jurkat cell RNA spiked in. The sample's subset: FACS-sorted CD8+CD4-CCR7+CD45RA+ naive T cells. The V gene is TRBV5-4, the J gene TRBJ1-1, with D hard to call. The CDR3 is CASSRGFQNTEAFF. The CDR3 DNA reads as TGTGCCAGCAGCCGCGGTTTCCAGAACACTGAAGCTTTCTTT.